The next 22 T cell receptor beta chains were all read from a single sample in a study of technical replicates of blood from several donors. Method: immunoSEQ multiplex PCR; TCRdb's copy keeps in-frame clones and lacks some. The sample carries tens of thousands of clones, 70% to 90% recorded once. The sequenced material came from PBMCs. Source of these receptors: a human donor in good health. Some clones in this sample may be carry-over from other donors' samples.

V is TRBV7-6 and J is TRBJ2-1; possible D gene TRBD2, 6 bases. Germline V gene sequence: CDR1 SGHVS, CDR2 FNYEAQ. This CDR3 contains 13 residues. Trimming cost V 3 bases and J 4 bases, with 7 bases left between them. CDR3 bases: TGTGCCAGCAGCTTTGGAGGGTACAATGAGCAGTTCTTC. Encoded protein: CASSFGGYNEQFF.

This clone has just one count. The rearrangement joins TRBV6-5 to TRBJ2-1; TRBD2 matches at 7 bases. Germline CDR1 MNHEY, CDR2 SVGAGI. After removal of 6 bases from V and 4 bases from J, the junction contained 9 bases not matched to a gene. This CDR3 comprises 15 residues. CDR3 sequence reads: CASRPRAGFYNEQFF. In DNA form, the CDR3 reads TGTGCCAGCAGGCCAAGAGCGGGATTTTACAATGAGCAGTTCTTC.

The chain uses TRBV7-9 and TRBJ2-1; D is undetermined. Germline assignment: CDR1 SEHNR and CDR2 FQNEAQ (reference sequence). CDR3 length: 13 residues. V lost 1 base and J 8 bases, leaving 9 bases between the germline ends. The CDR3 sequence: CASSLVNRDEQFF. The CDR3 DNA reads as TGTGCCAGCAGCTTAGTGAACCGGGATGAGCAGTTCTTC.

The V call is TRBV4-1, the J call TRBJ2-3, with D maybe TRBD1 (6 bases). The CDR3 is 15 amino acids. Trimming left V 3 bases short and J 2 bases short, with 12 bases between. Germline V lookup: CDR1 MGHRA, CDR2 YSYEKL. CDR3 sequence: CASSHGTTITDTQYF. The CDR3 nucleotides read TGCGCCAGCAGCCACGGGACAACTATCACAGATACGCAGTATTTT.

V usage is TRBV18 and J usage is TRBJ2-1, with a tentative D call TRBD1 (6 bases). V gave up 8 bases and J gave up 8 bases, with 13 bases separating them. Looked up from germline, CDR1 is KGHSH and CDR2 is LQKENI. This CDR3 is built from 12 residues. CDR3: CASRQGSDEQFF. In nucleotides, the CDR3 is TGTGCCAGCCGGCAGGGGTCGGATGAGCAGTTCTTC.

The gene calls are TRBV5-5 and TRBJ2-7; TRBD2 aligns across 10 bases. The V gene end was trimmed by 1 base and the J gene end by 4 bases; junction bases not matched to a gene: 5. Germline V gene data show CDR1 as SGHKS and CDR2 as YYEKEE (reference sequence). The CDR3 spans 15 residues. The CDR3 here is CASSLTPGLAYEQYF. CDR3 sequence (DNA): TGTGCCAGCAGCTTGACTCCGGGACTAGCGTACGAGCAGTACTTC.

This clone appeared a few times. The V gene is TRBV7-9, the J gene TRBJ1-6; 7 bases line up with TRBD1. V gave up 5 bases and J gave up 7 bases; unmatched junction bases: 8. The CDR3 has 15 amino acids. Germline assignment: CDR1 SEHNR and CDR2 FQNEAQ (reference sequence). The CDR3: CASSIRDRGNSPLHF. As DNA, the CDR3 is TGTGCCAGCAGCATCCGGGACAGAGGAAATTCACCCCTCCACTTT.

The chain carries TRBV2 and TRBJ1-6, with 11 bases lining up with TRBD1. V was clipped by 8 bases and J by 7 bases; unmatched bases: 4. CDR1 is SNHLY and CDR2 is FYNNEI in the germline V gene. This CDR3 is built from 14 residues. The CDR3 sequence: CASVRDRGNSPLHF. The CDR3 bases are TGTGCCAGCGTCCGGGACAGGGGGAATTCACCCCTCCACTTT.

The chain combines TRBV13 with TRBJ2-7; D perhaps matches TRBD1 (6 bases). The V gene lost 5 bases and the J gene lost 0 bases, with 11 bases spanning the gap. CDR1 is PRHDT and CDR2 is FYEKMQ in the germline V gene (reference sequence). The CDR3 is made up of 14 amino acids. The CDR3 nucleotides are TGTGCCAGCAGCCCCAAGGACAGCTCCTACGAGCAGTACTTC. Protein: CASSPKDSSYEQYF. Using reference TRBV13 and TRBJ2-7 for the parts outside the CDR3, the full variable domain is AAGVIQSPRHLIKEKRETATLKCYPIPRHDTVYWYQQGPGQDPQFLISFYEKMQSDKGSIPDRFSAQQFSDYHSELNMSSLELGDSALYFCASSPKDSSYEQYFGPGTRLTVT.

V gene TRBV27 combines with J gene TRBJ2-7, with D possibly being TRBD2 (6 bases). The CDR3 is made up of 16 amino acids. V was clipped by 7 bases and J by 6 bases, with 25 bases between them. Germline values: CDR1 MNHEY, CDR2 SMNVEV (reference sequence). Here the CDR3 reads CASTPKGDGGRSEQYF. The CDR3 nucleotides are TGTGCCAGCACTCCCAAGGGCGATGGGGGGAGGAGCGAGCAGTACTTC.

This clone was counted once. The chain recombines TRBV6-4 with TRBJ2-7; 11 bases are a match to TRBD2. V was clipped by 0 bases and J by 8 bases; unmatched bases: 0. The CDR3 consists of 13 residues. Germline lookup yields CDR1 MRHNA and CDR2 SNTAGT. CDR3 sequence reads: CASSDSTSGKQYF. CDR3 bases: TGTGCCAGCAGTGACTCGACTAGCGGGAAGCAGTACTTC.

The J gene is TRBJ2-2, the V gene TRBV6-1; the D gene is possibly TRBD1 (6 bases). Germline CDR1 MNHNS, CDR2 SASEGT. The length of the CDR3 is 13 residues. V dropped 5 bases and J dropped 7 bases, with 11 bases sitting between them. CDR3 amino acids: CASSPGTFGELFF. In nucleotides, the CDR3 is TGTGCCAGCAGTCCCGGGACATTCGGGGAGCTGTTTTTT.

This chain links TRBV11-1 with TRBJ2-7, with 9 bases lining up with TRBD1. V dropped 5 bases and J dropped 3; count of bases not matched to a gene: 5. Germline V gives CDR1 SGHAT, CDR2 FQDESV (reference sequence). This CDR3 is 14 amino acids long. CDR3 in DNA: TGTGCCAGCAGCATTGACAGGGGGTTCTACGAGCAGTACTTC. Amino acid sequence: CASSIDRGFYEQYF.

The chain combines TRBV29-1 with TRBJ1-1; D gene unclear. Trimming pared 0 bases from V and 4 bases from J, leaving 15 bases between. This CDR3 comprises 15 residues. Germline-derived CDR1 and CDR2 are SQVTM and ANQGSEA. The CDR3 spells CSVEESGFGPTEAFF. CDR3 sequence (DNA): TGCAGCGTTGAAGAGTCGGGATTCGGGCCCACTGAAGCTTTCTTT.

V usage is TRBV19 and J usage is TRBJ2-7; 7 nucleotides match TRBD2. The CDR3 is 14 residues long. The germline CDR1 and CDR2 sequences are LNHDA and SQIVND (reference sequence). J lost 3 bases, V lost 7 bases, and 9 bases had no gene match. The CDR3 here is CASTEEAGDYEQYF. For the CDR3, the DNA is TGTGCCAGTACTGAGGAGGCGGGAGACTACGAGCAGTACTTC.

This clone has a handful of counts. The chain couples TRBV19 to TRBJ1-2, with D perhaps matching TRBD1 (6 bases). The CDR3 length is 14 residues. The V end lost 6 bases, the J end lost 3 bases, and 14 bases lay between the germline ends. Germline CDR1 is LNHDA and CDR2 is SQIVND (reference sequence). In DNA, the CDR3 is TGTGCCAGTAGAGATGACAGGAGCTACTATGGCTACACCTTC. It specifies CASRDDRSYYGYTF.

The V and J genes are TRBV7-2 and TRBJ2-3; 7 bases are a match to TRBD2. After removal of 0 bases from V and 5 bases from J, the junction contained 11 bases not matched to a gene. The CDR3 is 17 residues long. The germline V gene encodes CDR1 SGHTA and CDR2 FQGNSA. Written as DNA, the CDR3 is TGTGCCAGCAGCTTAGCGCCGACAGCGGGAAAGGGAGATACGCAGTATTTT. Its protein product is CASSLAPTAGKGDTQYF.

This chain's CDR3 is CASGTEVYEQYF. In nucleotides, the CDR3 is TGTGCCAGCGGGACAGAGGTCTACGAGCAGTACTTC. The chain couples TRBV25-1 to TRBJ2-7; 7 positions agree with TRBD1. Trimming took 8 bases from V and 3 from J; bases not matched to a gene: 4. Per germline, CDR1 MGHDK and CDR2 SYGVNS. CDR3 length: 12 amino acids.

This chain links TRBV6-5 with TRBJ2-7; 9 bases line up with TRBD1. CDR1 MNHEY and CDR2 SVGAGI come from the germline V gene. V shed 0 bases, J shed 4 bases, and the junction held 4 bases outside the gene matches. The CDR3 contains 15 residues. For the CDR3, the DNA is TGTGCCAGCAGTTACTCGATACAGGGGGCGTACGAGCAGTACTTC. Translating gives CASSYSIQGAYEQYF.

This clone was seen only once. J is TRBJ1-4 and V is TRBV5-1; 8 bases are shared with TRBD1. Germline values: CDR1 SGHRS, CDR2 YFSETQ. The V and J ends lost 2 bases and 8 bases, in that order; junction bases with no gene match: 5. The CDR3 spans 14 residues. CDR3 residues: CASSLDRGGEKLFF. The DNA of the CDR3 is TGCGCCAGCAGCTTAGACAGGGGAGGCGAAAAACTGTTTTTT.

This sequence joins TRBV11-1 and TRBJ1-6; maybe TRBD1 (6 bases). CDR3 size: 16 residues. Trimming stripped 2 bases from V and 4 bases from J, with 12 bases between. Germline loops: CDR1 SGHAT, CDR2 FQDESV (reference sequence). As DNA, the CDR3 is TGTGCCAGCAGCTTAAGTTCAGGGGCGTATAATTCACCCCTCCACTTT. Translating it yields CASSLSSGAYNSPLHF.

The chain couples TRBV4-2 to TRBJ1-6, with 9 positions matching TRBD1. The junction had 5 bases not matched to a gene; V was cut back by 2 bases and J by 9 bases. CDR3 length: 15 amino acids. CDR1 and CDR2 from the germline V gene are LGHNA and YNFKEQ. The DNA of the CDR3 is TGTGCCAGCAGCCAAATACAGGGGGCGCCTTCACCCCTCCACTTT. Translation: CASSQIQGAPSPLHF.